The T cell receptor beta chain under discussion was sequenced for a study of blood T cell repertoires in COVID-19. Using immunoSEQ multiplex PCR, the repertoire was profiled, and TCRdb retains in-frame clones only, with some absent. Among roughly 450,000 clones, 90% were seen once, and the ten largest hold 0.6% to 0.7%. Each participant's cohort was designated according to participant-reported clinical history. Germline V gene lookup returns CDR1 LNHDA and CDR2 SQIVND (reference sequence). V was cut by 9 bases and J by 0 bases, with 11 bases left in between. The CDR3 has 13 residues. The chain employs TRBV19 and TRBJ1-1, with D possibly being TRBD1 (5 bases). The sample taken for sequencing was PBMCs or T cells enriched from blood (not recorded which). This sequence originates from a young man who had recovered from COVID-19. As DNA, the CDR3 is TGTGCCAGCGGAGCGGGGGTGAACACTGAAGCTTTCTTT. Its protein product is CASGAGVNTEAFF. Using reference TRBV19 and TRBJ1-1 for the parts outside the CDR3, the full variable domain is DGGITQSPKYLFRKEGQNVTLSCEQNLNHDAMYWYRQDPGQGLRLIYYSQIVNDFQKGDIAEGYSVSREKKESFPLTVTSAQKNPTAFYLCASGAGVNTEAFFGQGTRLTVV.